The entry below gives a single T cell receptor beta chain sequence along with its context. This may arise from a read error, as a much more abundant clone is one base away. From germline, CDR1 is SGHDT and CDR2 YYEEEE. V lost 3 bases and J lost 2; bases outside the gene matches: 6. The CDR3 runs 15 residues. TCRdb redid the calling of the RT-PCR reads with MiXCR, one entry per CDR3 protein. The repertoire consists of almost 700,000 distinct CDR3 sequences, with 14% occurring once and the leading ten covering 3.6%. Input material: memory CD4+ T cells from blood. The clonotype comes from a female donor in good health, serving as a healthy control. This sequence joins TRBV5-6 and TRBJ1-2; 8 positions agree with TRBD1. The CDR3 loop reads CASSSQGAPNYGYTF. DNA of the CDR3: TGTGCCAGCAGCTCCCAGGGGGCGCCGAACTATGGCTACACCTTC.